This record concerns one T cell receptor (beta chain) sequence. Its antigen is still unknown. Naive or memory CD4+ cells were cultured 1:1 with T cell-depleted PBMCs plus CEF. The CDR3 spans 13 residues. V was shortened by 2 bases and J by 5 bases, with 6 bases between the two germline ends. Germline CDR1 is SGHTA and CDR2 is FQGNSA. This sample is drawn from a study of CD4 T cells in relation to SARS-CoV-2 and coronaviruses. Overall study context: Shared crossreactive spike epitopes were mapped to their HLA restriction.

Libraries were prepared by immunoSEQ multiplex PCR; TCRdb keeps only in-frame clonotypes and omits some of them. The sample yields more than 35,000 clones, just over 75% seen once. Sequencing was done on a sample of memory CD4+ T cells from PBMCs, cultured in vitro. This chain links TRBV7-2 with TRBJ2-2; D not certain. This receptor was obtained from an adult with COVID-19. In nucleotides, the CDR3 is TGTGCCAGCAGCTTAACAGTGACCGGGGAGCTGTTTTTT. Translated: CASSLTVTGELFF.